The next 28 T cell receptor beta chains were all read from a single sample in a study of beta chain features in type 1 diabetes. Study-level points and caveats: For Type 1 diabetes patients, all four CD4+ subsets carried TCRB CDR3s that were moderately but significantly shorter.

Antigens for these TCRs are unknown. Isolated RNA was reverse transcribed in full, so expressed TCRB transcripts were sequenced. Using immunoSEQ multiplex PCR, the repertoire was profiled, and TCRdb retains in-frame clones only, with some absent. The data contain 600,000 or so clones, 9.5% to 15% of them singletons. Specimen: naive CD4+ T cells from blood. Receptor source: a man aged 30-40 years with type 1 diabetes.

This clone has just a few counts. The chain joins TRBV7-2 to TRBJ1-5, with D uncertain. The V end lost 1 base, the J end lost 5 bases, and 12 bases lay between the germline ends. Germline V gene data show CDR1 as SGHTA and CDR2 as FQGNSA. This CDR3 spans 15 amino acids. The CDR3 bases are TGTGCCAGCAGCTTAGGCTCGGCGGGTTATCAGCCCCAGCATTTT. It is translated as CASSLGSAGYQPQHF.

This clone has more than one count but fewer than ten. The CDR3 sequence: CASSGQGRGTDTQYF. The CDR3 coding sequence is TGTGCCAGCAGTGGACAGGGCCGCGGCACAGATACGCAGTATTTT. This chain connects TRBV28 to TRBJ2-3; 8 nucleotides agree with TRBD1. The CDR3 sequence is 15 residues long. From germline, CDR1 is MDHEN and CDR2 SYDVKM. V trimming: 5 bases; J trimming: 1 base; junction bases outside the gene matches: 5.

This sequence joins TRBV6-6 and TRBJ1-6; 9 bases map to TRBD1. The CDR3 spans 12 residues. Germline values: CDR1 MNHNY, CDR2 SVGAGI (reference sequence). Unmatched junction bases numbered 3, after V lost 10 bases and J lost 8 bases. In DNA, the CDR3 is TGTGCCACCTGGACAGGGGATTCACCCCTCCACTTT. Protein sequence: CATWTGDSPLHF.

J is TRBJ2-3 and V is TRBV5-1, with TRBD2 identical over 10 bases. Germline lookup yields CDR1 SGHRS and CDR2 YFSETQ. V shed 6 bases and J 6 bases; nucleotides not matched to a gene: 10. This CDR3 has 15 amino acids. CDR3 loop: CASKRTSGTRDTQYF. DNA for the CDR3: TGCGCCAGCAAACGGACTAGCGGTACAAGGGATACGCAGTATTTT.

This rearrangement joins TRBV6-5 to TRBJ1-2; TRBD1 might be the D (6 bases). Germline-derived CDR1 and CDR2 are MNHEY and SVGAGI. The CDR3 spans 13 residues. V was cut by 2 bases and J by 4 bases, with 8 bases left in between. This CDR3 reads CASSYEQGYGYTF. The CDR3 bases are TGTGCCAGCAGTTACGAACAGGGCTATGGCTACACCTTC.

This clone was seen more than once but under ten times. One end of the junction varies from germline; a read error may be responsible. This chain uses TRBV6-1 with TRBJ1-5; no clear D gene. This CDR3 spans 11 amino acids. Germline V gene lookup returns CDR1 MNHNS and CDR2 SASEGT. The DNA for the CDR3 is TGTGCCAGCAGTGAAAATAGGGCCAGCATTTTT. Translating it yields CASSENRASIF.

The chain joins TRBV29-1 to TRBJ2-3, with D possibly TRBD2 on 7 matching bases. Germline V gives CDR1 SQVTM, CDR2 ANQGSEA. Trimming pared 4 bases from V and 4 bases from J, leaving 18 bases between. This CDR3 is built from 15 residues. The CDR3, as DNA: TGCAGCGTTGCCCCCCTGGCGGGGGCTTCAGATACGCAGTATTTT. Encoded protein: CSVAPLAGASDTQYF.

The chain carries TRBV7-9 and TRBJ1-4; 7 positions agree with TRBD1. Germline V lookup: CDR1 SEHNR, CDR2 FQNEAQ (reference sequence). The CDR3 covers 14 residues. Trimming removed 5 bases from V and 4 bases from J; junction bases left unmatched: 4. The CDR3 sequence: CASSEGQVNEKLFF. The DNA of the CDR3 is TGTGCCAGCAGCGAAGGACAGGTTAATGAAAAACTGTTTTTT.

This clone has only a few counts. The CDR3 nucleotides read TGTGCCATCAGCCTAGCGGGGGGAACCAAAAACATTCAGTACTTC. This codes for CAISLAGGTKNIQYF. This chain uses TRBV10-3 with TRBJ2-4; 11 positions match TRBD2. Germline CDR1 and CDR2: ENHRY and SYGVKD. Trimming removed 6 bases from V and 2 bases from J; junction bases left unmatched: 3. The CDR3 totals 15 residues.

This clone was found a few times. The CDR3 region is CAIRSMERGTYGYTF. CDR3 nucleotide sequence: TGTGCCATCAGGAGTATGGAACGGGGAACCTATGGCTACACCTTC. The chain employs TRBV10-3 and TRBJ1-2; D remains ambiguous. Trimming removed 6 bases at V and 4 bases at J, with 18 bases between. The CDR3 loop spans 15 amino acids. From germline, CDR1 is ENHRY and CDR2 SYGVKD.

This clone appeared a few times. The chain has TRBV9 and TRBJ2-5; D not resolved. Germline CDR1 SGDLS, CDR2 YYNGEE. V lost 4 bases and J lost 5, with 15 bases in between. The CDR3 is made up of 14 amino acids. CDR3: CASSPSSGQETQYF. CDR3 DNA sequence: TGTGCCAGCAGCCCCTCCTCTGGTCAGGAGACCCAGTACTTC.

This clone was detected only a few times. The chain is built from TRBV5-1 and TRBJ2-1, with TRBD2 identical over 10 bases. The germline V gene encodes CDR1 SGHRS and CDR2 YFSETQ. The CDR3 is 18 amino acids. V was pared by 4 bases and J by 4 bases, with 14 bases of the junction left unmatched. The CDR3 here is CASSPQPVAGGLYNEQFF. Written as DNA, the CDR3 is TGCGCCAGCAGCCCCCAACCTGTAGCGGGGGGACTTTACAATGAGCAGTTCTTC.

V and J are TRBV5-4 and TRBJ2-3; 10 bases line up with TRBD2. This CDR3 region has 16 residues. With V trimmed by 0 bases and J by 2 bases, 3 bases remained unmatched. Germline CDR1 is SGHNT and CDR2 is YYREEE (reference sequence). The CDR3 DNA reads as TGTGCCAGCAGCTTGGGACTAGCGGGTTCCACAGATACGCAGTATTTT. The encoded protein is CASSLGLAGSTDTQYF.

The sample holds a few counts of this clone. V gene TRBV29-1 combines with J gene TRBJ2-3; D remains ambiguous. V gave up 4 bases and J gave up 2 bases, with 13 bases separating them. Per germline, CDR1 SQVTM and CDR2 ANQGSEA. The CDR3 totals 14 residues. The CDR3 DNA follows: TGCAGCGTTGGGGTCGGCCTGCACACAGATACGCAGTATTTT. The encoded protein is CSVGVGLHTDTQYF.

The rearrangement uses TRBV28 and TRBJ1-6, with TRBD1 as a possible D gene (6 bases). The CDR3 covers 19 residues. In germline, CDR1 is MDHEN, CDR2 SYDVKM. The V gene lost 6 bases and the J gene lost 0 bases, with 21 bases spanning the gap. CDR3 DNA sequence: TGTGCCAGCAGCGACATGGACAGTCTACTCAGCTCCTATAATTCACCCCTCCACTTT. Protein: CASSDMDSLLSSYNSPLHF. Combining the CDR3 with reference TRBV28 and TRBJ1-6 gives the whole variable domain DVKVTQSSRYLVKRTGEKVFLECVQDMDHENMFWYRQDPGLGLRLIYFSYDVKMKEKGDIPEGYSVSREKKERFSLILESASTNQTSMYLCASSDMDSLLSSYNSPLHFGNGTRLTVT.

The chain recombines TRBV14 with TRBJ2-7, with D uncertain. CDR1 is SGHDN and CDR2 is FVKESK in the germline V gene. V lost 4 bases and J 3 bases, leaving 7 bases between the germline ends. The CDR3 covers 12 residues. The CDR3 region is CASSRSRYEQYF. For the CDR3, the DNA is TGTGCCAGCAGCCGGAGTCGCTACGAGCAGTACTTC.

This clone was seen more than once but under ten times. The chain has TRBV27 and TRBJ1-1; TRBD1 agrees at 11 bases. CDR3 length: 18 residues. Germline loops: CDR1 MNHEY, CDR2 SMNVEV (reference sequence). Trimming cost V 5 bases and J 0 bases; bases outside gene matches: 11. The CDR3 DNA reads TGTGCCAGCAGTAACGGACAGGGGGCGGGAGCTATGAACACTGAAGCTTTCTTT. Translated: CASSNGQGAGAMNTEAFF.

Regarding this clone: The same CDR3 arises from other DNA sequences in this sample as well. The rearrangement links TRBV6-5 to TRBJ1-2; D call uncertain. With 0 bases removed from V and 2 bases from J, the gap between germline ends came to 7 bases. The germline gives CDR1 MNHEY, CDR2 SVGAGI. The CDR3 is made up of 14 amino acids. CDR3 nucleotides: TGTGCCAGCAGTTACTCGGCAGGCAACTATGGCTACACCTTC. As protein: CASSYSAGNYGYTF.

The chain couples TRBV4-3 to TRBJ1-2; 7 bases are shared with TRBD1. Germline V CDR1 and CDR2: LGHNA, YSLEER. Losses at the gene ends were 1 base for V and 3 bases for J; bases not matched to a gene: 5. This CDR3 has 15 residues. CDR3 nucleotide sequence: TGCGCCAGCAGCCAAGCGACAGGGTTTGACTATGGCTACACCTTC. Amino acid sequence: CASSQATGFDYGYTF.

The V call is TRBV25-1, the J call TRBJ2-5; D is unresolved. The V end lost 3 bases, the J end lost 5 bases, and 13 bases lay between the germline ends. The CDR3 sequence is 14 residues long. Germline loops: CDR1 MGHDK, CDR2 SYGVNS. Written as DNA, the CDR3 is TGTGCCAGCAGTGACCCCCAGCGTCCCGAGACCCAGTACTTC. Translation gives CASSDPQRPETQYF.

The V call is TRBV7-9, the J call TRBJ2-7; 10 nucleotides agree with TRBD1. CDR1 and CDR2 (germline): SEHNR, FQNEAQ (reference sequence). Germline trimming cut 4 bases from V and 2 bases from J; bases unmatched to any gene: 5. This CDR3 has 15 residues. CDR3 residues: CASSSAGTGAYEQYF. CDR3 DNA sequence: TGTGCCAGCAGCTCCGCCGGGACAGGGGCCTACGAGCAGTACTTC.

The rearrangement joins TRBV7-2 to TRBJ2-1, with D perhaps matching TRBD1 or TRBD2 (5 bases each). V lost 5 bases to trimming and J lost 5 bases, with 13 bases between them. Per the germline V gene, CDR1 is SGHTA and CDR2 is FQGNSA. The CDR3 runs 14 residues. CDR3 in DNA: TGTGCCAGCAGCGTATCGGGACGAAACAATGAGCAGTTCTTC. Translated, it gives CASSVSGRNNEQFF.

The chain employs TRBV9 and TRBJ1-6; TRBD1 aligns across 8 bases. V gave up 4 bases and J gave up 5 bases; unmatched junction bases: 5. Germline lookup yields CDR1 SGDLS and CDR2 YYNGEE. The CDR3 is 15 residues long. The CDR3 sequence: CASSPTGANNSPLHF. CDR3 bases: TGTGCCAGCAGCCCGACAGGGGCCAATAATTCACCCCTCCACTTT.

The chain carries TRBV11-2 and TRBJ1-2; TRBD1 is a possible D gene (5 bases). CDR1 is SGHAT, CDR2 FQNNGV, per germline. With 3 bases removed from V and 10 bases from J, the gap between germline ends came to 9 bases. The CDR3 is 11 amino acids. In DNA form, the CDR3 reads TGTGCCAGCAGCTTGGGGGTGGACTACACCTTC. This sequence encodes CASSLGVDYTF. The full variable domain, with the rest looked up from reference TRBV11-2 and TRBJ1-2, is EAGVAQSPRYKIIEKRQSVAFWCNPISGHATLYWYQQILGQGPKLLIQFQNNGVVDDSQLPKDRFSAERLKGVDSTLKIQPAKLEDSAVYLCASSLGVDYTFGSGTRLTVV.

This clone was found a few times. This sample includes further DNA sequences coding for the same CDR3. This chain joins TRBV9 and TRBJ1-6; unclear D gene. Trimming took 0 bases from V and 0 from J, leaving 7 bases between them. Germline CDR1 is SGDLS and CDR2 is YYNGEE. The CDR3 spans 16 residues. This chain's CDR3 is CASSVGTSSYNSPLHF. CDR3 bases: TGTGCCAGCAGCGTAGGGACGAGCTCCTATAATTCACCCCTCCACTTT. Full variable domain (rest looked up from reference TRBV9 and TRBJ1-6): DSGVTQTPKHLITATGQRVTLRCSPRSGDLSVYWYQQSLDQGLQFLIQYYNGEERAKGNILERFSAQQFPDLHSELNLSSLELGDSALYFCASSVGTSSYNSPLHFGNGTRLTVT.

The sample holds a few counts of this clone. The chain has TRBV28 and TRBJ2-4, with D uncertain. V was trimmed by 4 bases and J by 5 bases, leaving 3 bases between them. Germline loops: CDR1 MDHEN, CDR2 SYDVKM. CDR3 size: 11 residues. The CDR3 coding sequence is TGTGCCAGCAGTTCGGAAAACATTCAGTACTTC. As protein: CASSSENIQYF.

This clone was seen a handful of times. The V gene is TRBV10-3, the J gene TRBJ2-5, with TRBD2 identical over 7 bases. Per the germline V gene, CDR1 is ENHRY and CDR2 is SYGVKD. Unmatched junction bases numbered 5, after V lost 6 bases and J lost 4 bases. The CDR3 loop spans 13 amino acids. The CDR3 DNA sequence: TGTGCCATCAGGCCGGGGGGTTCAGAGACCCAGTACTTC. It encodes CAIRPGGSETQYF.

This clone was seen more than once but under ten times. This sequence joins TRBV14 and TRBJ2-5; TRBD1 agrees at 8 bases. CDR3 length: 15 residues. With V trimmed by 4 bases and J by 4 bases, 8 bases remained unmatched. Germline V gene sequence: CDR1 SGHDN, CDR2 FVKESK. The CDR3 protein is CASSPSGGVSETQYF. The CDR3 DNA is TGTGCCAGCAGCCCCTCAGGGGGCGTATCAGAGACCCAGTACTTC.